The text below deals with one T cell receptor (beta chain). What this receptor recognizes is not known. Per-base quality was not reported, and no clone a single base away is much larger than it. The sample comes from a study of blood T cells in healthy people across ages (dated by TCRdb to between 2015 and 2017). Describing the broader study: Template switching captured roughly one uniquely barcoded TCR beta cDNA molecule per two T cells in model experiments. The study measured age-related changes in TCR beta repertoire diversity using deep sequencing normalized with unique cDNA molecular identifiers. For two donors (one aged 18 to 29 and one aged 80 or older), the study analyzed two additional independent replicas of 1 million unique cDNA reads from the same blood draw. To avoid experimental bias, donors of different ages were distributed randomly across sequencing lanes. Four age groups were formed from the donors: young (average approximately 17 years), middle-aged (approximately 39), aged (about 62) and long-lived (approximately 80). Overall results and qualifications from the work: Compared with the aged group, the long-lived group had more naive CD4+ T cells, fewer expanded clones and increased TCR diversity, a pattern suggesting age selection. Because donor CMV infection status was unknown, age-related changes in expanded clonotypes were potentially confounded. The percentage of naive T cells measured by flow cytometry correlated strongly with observed TCR beta diversity. Because profiling used bulk unsorted PBMCs, naive and antigen-experienced compartments could not be compared conclusively. Estimates of total diversity based on one million sequenced T cells were considered lower bounds and underestimates. Observed TCR beta diversity per million T cells fell roughly linearly with age, and a significant reduction was already apparent by age around 36.

Donors were around 37 systemically healthy Caucasian individuals from Russia aged roughly 6 to 90 years. Each donor gave ten milliliters of peripheral blood, drawn into EDTA-treated Vacutainer tubes. Ficoll-Paque density-gradient centrifugation was used to isolate PBMCs, with at least 6 million per sample. Trizol reagent was used to extract total RNA from PBMCs, with at least 6 micrograms per sample. For every donor, an aliquot of PBMCs went through flow cytometry to measure the percentages of naive CD45RAhigh/CD27high T cells. The library relied on 5' RACE. For sequencing, an Illumina HiSeq 2500 was employed. The second PCR ran for roughly 7 to 12 cycles and used a J-beta primer mix along with a sample-barcoded 5' primer. A unique molecular identifier was introduced onto each TCR beta cDNA molecule by a template-switch 5' adaptor carrying 12 random nucleotides. Each sample yielded at least 3 million CDR3-containing paired-end reads. All of the RNA was converted into first-strand cDNA using the Mint cDNA synthesis kit, with a TRBC-specific oligonucleotide serving as the primer. All cDNA was treated with uracil-DNA glycosylase and then went through a first 18-cycle PCR with the universal primers M1SS and BC2_uni_R. The study's processing was this. Each sample was normalized by randomly selecting 1 million high-quality reads, each carrying a distinct molecular identifier. Reads with shared molecular identifiers were discarded instead of being binned into consensus sequences. MiTCR, set to a Q25 quality threshold and the strictest error-elimination algorithm, was used for CDR3 identification, clonotype clustering and error correction. Lower-bound total TCR beta diversity was estimated with a nonparametric unseen species model using Euler transformation. In TCRdb, the public reads were trimmed at Q25 with fastp and aligned with MiXCR, with productive beta chains retained. Rows with one shared CDR3 protein collapse into an entry with the most common genes and DNA. The V and J calls and clone size come from TCRdb's table, not from the authors' own analysis. Counted in this sample were around 800,000 distinct CDR3 sequences; about 55% of them appeared once. Jointly, the top ten make up approximately 40% of the sample.

The germline V end is reduced by 6 bases and the J end by 11 bases; junction bases left unmatched: 17. Including cysteine and phenylalanine, the CDR3 has 17 amino acids. The only DNA kept is the CDR3, 51 bases in frame from the first base. CDR1 and CDR2 are read off the germline V gene as SNHLY and FYNNEI. Recombination connected TRBV2 to TRBJ2-5, with 14 bases matching TRBD2. The origin of this receptor is a man older than 75 in good health. The sequencing input was blood. The nucleotide sequence reads as follows: TGTGCCAGCAGGTCCCGACTAGCGGGAGGGAGAATCAATGAGCAGTACTTC. The resulting protein is CASRSRLAGGRINEQYF.